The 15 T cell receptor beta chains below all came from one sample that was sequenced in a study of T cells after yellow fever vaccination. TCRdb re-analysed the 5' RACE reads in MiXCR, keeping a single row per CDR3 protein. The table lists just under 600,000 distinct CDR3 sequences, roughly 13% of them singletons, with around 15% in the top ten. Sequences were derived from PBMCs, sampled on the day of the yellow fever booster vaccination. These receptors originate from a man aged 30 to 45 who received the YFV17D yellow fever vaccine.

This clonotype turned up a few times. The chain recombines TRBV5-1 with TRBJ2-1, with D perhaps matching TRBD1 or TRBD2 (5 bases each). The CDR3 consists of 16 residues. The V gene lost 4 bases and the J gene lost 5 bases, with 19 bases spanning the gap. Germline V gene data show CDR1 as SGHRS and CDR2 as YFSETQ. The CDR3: CASSLIGGSYDNEQFF. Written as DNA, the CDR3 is TGCGCCAGCAGCCTGATTGGGGGTAGTTATGACAATGAGCAGTTCTTC.

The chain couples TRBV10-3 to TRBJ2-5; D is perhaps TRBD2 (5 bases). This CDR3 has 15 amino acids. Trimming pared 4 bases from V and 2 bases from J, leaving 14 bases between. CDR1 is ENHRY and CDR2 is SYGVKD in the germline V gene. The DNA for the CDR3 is TGTGCCATCAGTGTAGAGGCAGGACTTCAAGAGACCCAGTACTTC. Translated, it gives CAISVEAGLQETQYF.

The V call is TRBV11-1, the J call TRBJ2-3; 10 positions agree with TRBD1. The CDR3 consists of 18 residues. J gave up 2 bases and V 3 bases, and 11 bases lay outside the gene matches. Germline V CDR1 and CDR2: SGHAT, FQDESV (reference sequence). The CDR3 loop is CASSFAYGTGVFTDTQYF. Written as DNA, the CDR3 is TGTGCCAGCAGCTTTGCCTACGGGACAGGGGTCTTCACAGATACGCAGTATTTT.

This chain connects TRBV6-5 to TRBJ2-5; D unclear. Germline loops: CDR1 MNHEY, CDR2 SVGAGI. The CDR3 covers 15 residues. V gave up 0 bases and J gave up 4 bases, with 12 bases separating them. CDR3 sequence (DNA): TGTGCCAGCAGTTACTCAGGTAGCACTGGAGAGACCCAGTACTTC. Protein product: CASSYSGSTGETQYF.

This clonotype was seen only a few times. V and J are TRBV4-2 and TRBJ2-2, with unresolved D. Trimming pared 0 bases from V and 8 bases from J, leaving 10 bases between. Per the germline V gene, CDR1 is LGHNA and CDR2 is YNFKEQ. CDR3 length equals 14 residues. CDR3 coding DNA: TGTGCCAGCAGCCAAGATCCCTATAGGGGGGAGCTGTTTTTT. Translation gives CASSQDPYRGELFF.

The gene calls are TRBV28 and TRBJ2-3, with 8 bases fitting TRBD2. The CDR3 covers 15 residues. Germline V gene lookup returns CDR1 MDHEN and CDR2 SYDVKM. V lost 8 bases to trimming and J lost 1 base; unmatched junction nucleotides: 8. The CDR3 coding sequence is TGTGCCAGCCGGGAGGGAGGGCTTGGCACAGATACGCAGTATTTT. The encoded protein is CASREGGLGTDTQYF.

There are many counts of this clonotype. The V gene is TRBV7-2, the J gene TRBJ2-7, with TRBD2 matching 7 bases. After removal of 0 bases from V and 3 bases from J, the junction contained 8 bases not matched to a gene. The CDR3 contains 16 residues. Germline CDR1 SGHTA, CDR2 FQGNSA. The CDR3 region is CASSLAALAMDYEQYF. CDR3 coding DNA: TGTGCCAGCAGCTTAGCGGCACTAGCGATGGACTACGAGCAGTACTTC. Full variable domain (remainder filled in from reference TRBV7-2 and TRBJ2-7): GAGVSQSPSNKVTEKGKDVELRCDPISGHTALYWYRQSLGQGLEFLIYFQGNSAPDKSGLPSDRFSAERTGGSVSTLTIQRTQQEDSAVYLCASSLAALAMDYEQYFGPGTRLTVT.

The DNA of the CDR3 is TGTGCCAGCAGCCTCAACATTGGGACTGAAGCTTTCTTT. It specifies CASSLNIGTEAFF. The chain joins TRBV12-3 or TRBV12-4 to TRBJ1-1; D unresolved. The CDR3 contains 13 residues. V shed 6 bases and J shed 5 bases, with 13 bases lying between them.

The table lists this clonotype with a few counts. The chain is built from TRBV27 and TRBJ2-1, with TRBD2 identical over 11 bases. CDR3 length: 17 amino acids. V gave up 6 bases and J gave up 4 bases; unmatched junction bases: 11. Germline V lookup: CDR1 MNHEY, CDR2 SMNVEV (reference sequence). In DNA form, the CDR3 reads TGTGCCAGCAGAACCCATACTAGCGGGAGTTGGTACAATGAGCAGTTCTTC. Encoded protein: CASRTHTSGSWYNEQFF.

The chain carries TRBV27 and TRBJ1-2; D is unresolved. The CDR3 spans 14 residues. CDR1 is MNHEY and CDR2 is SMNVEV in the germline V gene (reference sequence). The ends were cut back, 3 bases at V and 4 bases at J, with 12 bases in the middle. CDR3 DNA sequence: TGTGCCAGCAGTTTTAGTCGGTTATCCTATGGCTACACCTTC. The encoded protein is CASSFSRLSYGYTF.

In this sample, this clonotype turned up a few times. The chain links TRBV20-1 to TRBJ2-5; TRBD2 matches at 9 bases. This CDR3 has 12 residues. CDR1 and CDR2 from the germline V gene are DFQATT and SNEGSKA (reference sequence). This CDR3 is CVLAGSQETQYF. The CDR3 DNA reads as TGCGTTCTAGCGGGATCCCAAGAGACCCAGTACTTC.

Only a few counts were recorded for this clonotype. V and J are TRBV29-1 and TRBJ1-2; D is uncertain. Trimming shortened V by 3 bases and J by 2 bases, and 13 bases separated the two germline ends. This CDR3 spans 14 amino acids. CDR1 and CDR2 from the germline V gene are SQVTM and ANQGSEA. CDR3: CSVDTMGDNYGYTF. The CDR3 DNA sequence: TGCAGCGTTGATACCATGGGAGACAACTATGGCTACACCTTC. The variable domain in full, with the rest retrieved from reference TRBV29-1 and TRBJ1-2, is SAVISQKPSRDICQRGTSLTIQCQVDSQVTMMFWYRQQPGQSLTLIATANQGSEATYESGFVIDKFPISRPNLTFSTLTVSNMSPEDSSIYLCSVDTMGDNYGYTFGSGTRLTVV.

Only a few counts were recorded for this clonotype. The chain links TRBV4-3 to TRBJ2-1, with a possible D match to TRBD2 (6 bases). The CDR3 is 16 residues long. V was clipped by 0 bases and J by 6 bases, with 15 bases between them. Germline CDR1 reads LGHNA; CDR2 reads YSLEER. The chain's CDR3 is CASSQEPGRRGNEQFF. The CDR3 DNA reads TGCGCCAGCAGCCAAGAACCCGGGAGAAGGGGCAATGAGCAGTTCTTC.

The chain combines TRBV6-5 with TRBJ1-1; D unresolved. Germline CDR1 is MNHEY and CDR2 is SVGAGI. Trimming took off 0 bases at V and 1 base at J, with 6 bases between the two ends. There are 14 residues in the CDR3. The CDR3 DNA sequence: TGTGCCAGCAGTTACTCAAACAGGAACACTGAAGCTTTCTTT. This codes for CASSYSNRNTEAFF.

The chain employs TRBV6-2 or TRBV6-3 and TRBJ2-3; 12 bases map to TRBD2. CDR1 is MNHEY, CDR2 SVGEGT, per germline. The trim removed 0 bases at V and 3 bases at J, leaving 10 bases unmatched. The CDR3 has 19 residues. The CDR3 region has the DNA TGTGCCAGCAGTTACTCGACTAGCGGGAGATTTTTAGTGACAGATACGCAGTATTTT. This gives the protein CASSYSTSGRFLVTDTQYF.